This entry concerns a single TCR beta chain. The antigen is unknown. These data are taken from a study of long-term antiretroviral therapy in people with HIV. Study observations and caveats: After ART, diversity increased yet remained lower than transplant donor controls. Drawn between 2004 and 2017, the blood was possibly obtained under older ART regimens.

Every participant gave one or more pre-ART and two or more post-ART PBMC samples. There were about 0.95-10 million cryopreserved PBMC in the samples before DNA extraction. Version v3.0 of the immunoSEQ assay was performed at survey level. Libraries were prepared by immunoSEQ multiplex PCR; TCRdb keeps only in-frame clonotypes and omits some of them. The sample carries about 21,000 clones, 82% recorded once. This receptor was taken from a man aged 18 to 30 with HIV. The source material was unsorted PBMCs, sampled 0.5 years after starting antiretroviral therapy.

DNA of the CDR3: TGCGCCAGCAGCCAAGATCAGCAGGGTTCGAACACTGAAGCTTTCTTT. Translated, it gives CASSQDQQGSNTEAFF. The chain carries TRBV4-3 and TRBJ1-1, with a tentative D call TRBD1 (5 bases). CDR3 length: 16 residues. The V gene's germline CDR1 is LGHNA and CDR2 YSLEER. Trimming removed 0 bases at V and 1 base at J, with 12 bases between.